A single sample gave rise to the 21 T cell receptor beta chains below, sequenced in a study of T cells in narcolepsy. TCRdb's table, derived via immunoSEQ multiplex PCR, lists solely in-frame clones and lacks some. The data hold about 35,000 clones, with approximately 80% observed a single time. Source material: memory (CD45RA-) CD4+ T cells from blood. The origin of the receptors is a human donor in good health.

This clone was detected only once. The rearrangement uses TRBV18 and TRBJ2-7; 7 bases align to TRBD1. The CDR3 length is 14 residues. The J segment lost 4 bases and the V segment lost 6 bases, leaving 9 bases of the junction unmatched. Germline lookup yields CDR1 KGHSH and CDR2 LQKENI. The CDR3 here is CASSPRQGVYEQYF. As DNA, the CDR3 is TGTGCCAGCTCCCCCAGACAGGGTGTATACGAGCAGTACTTC.

The rearrangement links TRBV6-6 to TRBJ2-7; D may be TRBD1 or TRBD2 (6 bases each). Per germline, CDR1 MNHNY and CDR2 SVGAGI (reference sequence). The CDR3 has 16 residues. Trimming removed 6 bases from V and 7 bases from J, with 25 bases in between. This CDR3 is CASSLTVPGGPGEQYF. In nucleotides, the CDR3 is TGTGCCAGCAGCCTCACGGTACCTGGGGGGCCTGGGGAGCAGTACTTC.

The chain employs TRBV6-5 and TRBJ1-3, with D tentatively TRBD1 (5 bases). The length of the CDR3 is 13 residues. V was cut by 6 bases and J by 0 bases, with 6 bases left in between. CDR1 and CDR2 from the germline V gene are MNHEY and SVGAGI. The CDR3 bases are TGTGCCAGCAGCGACAGCTCTGGAAACACCATATATTTT. Translated: CASSDSSGNTIYF.

The genes are TRBV2 and TRBJ2-5, with TRBD1 matching 10 bases. The CDR3 runs 14 residues. Losses at the gene ends were 4 bases for V and 2 bases for J; bases not matched to a gene: 1. Germline CDR1 is SNHLY and CDR2 is FYNNEI. CDR3 protein: CASSVDRGQETQYF. CDR3 DNA sequence: TGTGCCAGCAGTGTGGACAGGGGGCAAGAGACCCAGTACTTC.

CDR3 nucleotide sequence: TGTGCCAGCAGCTTGGAAGGAGGGGGCCCTAACTATGGCTACACCTTC. Protein product: CASSLEGGGPNYGYTF. V gene TRBV5-4 combines with J gene TRBJ1-2; 7 bases map to TRBD1. The CDR3 totals 16 residues. CDR1 SGHNT and CDR2 YYREEE come from the germline V gene (reference sequence). J gave up 0 bases and V 0 bases, and 5 bases lay outside the gene matches.

The chain combines TRBV7-8 with TRBJ1-6; the D gene is possibly TRBD1 (6 bases). V lost 5 bases and J lost 0, with 11 bases in between. CDR3 length equals 16 residues. Looked up from germline, CDR1 is SGHVS and CDR2 is FQNEAQ. Here the CDR3 reads CASSLQGISYNSPLHF. In nucleotides, the CDR3 is TGTGCCAGCAGCCTCCAGGGGATCTCCTATAATTCACCCCTCCACTTT.

This sequence joins TRBV6-5 and TRBJ2-7; D remains unclear. V lost 3 bases, J lost 6 bases, and 15 bases lay in between. Germline V gene lookup returns CDR1 MNHEY and CDR2 SVGAGI. The CDR3 has 14 residues. CDR3 in amino acids: CASSYERSKAEQYF. DNA of the CDR3: TGTGCCAGCAGTTATGAACGGTCAAAAGCCGAGCAGTACTTC.

V usage is TRBV25-1 and J usage is TRBJ2-3, with 11 bases identical to TRBD2. The V segment lost 0 bases and the J segment 6 bases; nucleotides outside the gene matches: 8. Looked up from germline, CDR1 is MGHDK and CDR2 is SYGVNS. The CDR3 consists of 17 residues. CDR3 in DNA: TGTGCCAGCAGTGAATATAACCTAGCGGGAGGTTTTGATACGCAGTATTTT. This gives the protein CASSEYNLAGGFDTQYF.

The chain uses TRBV4-3 and TRBJ2-7, with TRBD1 matching over 9 bases. Germline CDR1 reads LGHNA; CDR2 reads YSLEER. J lost 5 bases, V lost 2 bases, and 7 bases had no gene match. This CDR3 has 15 residues. CDR3 coding DNA: TGCGCCAGCAGCCAATCCTACAGGGGGCCCCACGAGCAGTACTTC. It codes for CASSQSYRGPHEQYF.

This chain connects TRBV7-2 to TRBJ2-7, with D possibly matching TRBD1 (6 bases). This CDR3 spans 15 amino acids. Trimming stripped 3 bases from V and 4 bases from J, with 16 bases between. Germline lookup yields CDR1 SGHTA and CDR2 FQGNSA. CDR3 residues: CASSFGQGMGYEQYF. The CDR3 DNA reads as TGTGCCAGCAGCTTTGGGCAGGGGATGGGTTACGAGCAGTACTTC.

The table lists this clone with a few counts. A junction end diverges from the germline sequence, so it may reflect a read error. The chain uses TRBV6-5 and TRBJ2-7, with D tentatively TRBD2 (6 bases). The CDR3 contains 13 residues. CDR1 is MNHEY, CDR2 SVGAGI, per germline. CDR3 nucleotides: TGTGCCAGCAGCTACTTTAGCGGATACGAGCAGTACTTC. Residues: CASSYFSGYEQYF.

J is TRBJ1-6 and V is TRBV4-1, with D perhaps matching TRBD1 (5 bases). Trimming left V 0 bases short and J 10 bases short, with 7 bases between. This CDR3 contains 13 residues. CDR1 and CDR2 from the germline V gene are MGHRA and YSYEKL. CDR3 residues: CASSQDRGSPLHF. The CDR3 DNA is TGCGCCAGCAGCCAAGATCGGGGGTCACCCCTCCACTTT.

The chain uses TRBV18 and TRBJ1-2, with a tentative D call TRBD1 (5 bases). V was pared by 5 bases and J by 8 bases, with 15 bases between. The CDR3 loop spans 13 amino acids. The germline gives CDR1 KGHSH, CDR2 LQKENI. The CDR3 loop is CASSVDGAWGYTF. CDR3 nucleotide sequence: TGTGCCAGCTCAGTGGACGGGGCATGGGGCTACACCTTC. The full variable domain, completed using reference TRBV18 and TRBJ1-2, is NAGVMQNPRHLVRRRGQEARLRCSPMKGHSHVYWYRQLPEEGLKFMVYLQKENIIDESGMPKERFSAEFPKEGPSILRIQQVVRGDSAAYFCASSVDGAWGYTFGSGTRLTVV.

The rearrangement uses TRBV10-3 and TRBJ2-1, with unresolved D. The ends were cut back, 6 bases at V and 2 bases at J, with 23 bases in the middle. This CDR3 contains 18 residues. In germline, CDR1 is ENHRY, CDR2 SYGVKD. The CDR3 reads CAIRGASISPGAYNEQFF. CDR3 DNA sequence: TGTGCCATCAGGGGCGCCTCTATCTCCCCCGGTGCCTACAATGAGCAGTTCTTC.

This clone was counted between two and nine times. This sequence joins TRBV2 and TRBJ1-1; D remains unclear. Germline loops: CDR1 SNHLY, CDR2 FYNNEI. Trimming left V 1 base short and J 9 bases short, with 6 bases between. This CDR3 is built from 11 residues. The CDR3: CASSEGLKAFF. In DNA, the CDR3 is TGTGCCAGCAGTGAAGGTCTGAAAGCTTTCTTT.

The V gene is TRBV27, the J gene TRBJ2-1; TRBD2 matches 8 bases. Germline CDR1 reads MNHEY; CDR2 reads SMNVEV (reference sequence). V was pared by 2 bases and J by 8 bases, with 5 bases of the junction left unmatched. The CDR3 consists of 14 residues. The DNA of the CDR3 is TGTGCCAGCAGTTTAAGCGGGAGAGGCGATGAGCAGTTCTTC. Translation gives CASSLSGRGDEQFF.

V gene TRBV7-3 combines with J gene TRBJ1-6; unclear D gene. Looked up from germline, CDR1 is SGHTA and CDR2 is FQGTGA. This CDR3 comprises 13 residues. Trimming left V 2 bases short and J 7 bases short, with 6 bases between. In nucleotides, the CDR3 is TGTGCCAGCAGCTTATATGGCAATTCACCCCTCCACTTT. Translated: CASSLYGNSPLHF.

The chain uses TRBV20-1 and TRBJ2-1; D remains ambiguous. The germline CDR1 and CDR2 sequences are DFQATT and SNEGSKA (reference sequence). The CDR3 runs 10 residues. The CDR3 region is CSSWRNEQFF. The CDR3 DNA reads TGCAGCTCCTGGCGGAATGAGCAGTTCTTC.

The rearrangement links TRBV28 to TRBJ1-5; D unclear. CDR1 is MDHEN, CDR2 SYDVKM, per germline. This CDR3 has 17 residues. Trimming removed 6 bases from V and 1 base from J, with 19 bases in between. This CDR3 reads CASSIRRALGSNQPQHF. CDR3 coding DNA: TGTGCCAGCAGCATCCGTCGGGCTTTAGGAAGCAATCAGCCCCAGCATTTT.

The rearrangement joins TRBV5-1 to TRBJ2-1; 7 nucleotides align to TRBD1. CDR1 and CDR2 from the germline V gene are SGHRS and YFSETQ. V trimming: 3 bases; J trimming: 8 bases; junction bases outside the gene matches: 8. This CDR3 is built from 14 residues. The CDR3 DNA sequence: TGCGCCAGCAGCTCGCGACCCGACAGGGATGAGCAGTTCTTC. Translated: CASSSRPDRDEQFF.

The V and J genes are TRBV9 and TRBJ2-3; D might be TRBD1 (6 bases). The germline V gene has CDR1 SGDLS and CDR2 YYNGEE. V lost 0 bases, J lost 2 bases, and 10 bases lay in between. The CDR3 extends over 15 amino acids. The CDR3 sequence: CASSVAWGLTDTQYF. The CDR3 DNA sequence: TGTGCCAGCAGCGTAGCCTGGGGGCTCACAGATACGCAGTATTTT.